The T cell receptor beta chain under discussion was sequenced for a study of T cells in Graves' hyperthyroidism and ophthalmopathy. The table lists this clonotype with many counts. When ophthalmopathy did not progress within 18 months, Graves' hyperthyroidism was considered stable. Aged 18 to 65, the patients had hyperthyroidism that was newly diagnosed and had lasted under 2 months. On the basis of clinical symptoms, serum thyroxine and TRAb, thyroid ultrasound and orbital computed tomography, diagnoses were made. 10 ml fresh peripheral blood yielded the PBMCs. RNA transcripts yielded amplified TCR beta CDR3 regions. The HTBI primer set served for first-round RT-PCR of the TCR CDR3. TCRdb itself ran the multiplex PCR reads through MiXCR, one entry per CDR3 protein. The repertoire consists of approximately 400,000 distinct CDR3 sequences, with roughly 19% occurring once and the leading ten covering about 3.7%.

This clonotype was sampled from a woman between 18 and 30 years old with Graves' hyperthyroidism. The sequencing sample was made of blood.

The CDR3 is CASSLARGETQYF. Written as DNA, the CDR3 is TGTGCCAGCAGCTTAGCCAGGGGAGAGACCCAGTACTTC. The J gene is TRBJ2-5, the V gene TRBV7-2; weak D call: TRBD1 (6 bases). The V end was cut by 0 bases, the J end by 4 bases, with 6 bases between. The CDR3 has 13 amino acids. The germline CDR1 and CDR2 sequences are SGHTA and FQGNSA.